The 12 T cell receptor beta chains below all came from one sample that was sequenced in a study of blood T cell repertoires in COVID-19 (dated by TCRdb to about 2020). Library generation was performed with the immunoSEQ multiplex PCR assay. TCRdb mirrors the immuneACCESS table, restricted to in-frame sequences. Some clones are absent from its copies; in checked studies, under half trace to an unresolved V gene, and the reason for the others is unknown. The table for this sample lists under 150,000 clones; just under 80% of them were counted only once. The ten largest clones represent approximately 25% of the sample. Sequenced sample: peripheral blood. These receptors came from a human donor in a cohort sampled during active COVID-19.

The V call is TRBV2, the J call TRBJ1-5; tentative D call: TRBD1 (5 bases). Germline V gene data show CDR1 as SNHLY and CDR2 as FYNNEI. Between the trimmed V and J ends, which lost 4 bases and 4 bases, there was a span of 8 bases. This CDR3 is 13 amino acids long. The CDR3 nucleotides read TGTGCCAGCAGTGCGACAGCGAATCAGCCCCAGCATTTT. This sequence encodes CASSATANQPQHF.

This clone turned up a few times. The V call is TRBV19, the J call TRBJ1-2, with unresolved D. Per the germline V gene, CDR1 is LNHDA and CDR2 is SQIVND (reference sequence). V gave up 4 bases and J gave up 4 bases, with 10 bases separating them. The CDR3 covers 13 residues. This CDR3 is CASSNGHLYGYTF. The CDR3 nucleotides are TGTGCCAGTAGTAATGGGCATCTCTATGGCTACACCTTC.

The chain is built from TRBV28 and TRBJ2-2; tentative D call: TRBD1 (6 bases). This CDR3 region has 14 residues. The ends were cut back, 5 bases at V and 3 bases at J, with 10 bases in the middle. Germline CDR1 MDHEN, CDR2 SYDVKM. CDR3 loop: CASSRTEYTGELFF. As DNA, the CDR3 is TGTGCCAGCAGTCGGACAGAGTACACCGGGGAGCTGTTTTTT.

V usage is TRBV6-2 or TRBV6-3 and J usage is TRBJ1-1; 10 nucleotides match TRBD1. The CDR3 runs 13 residues. After removal of 6 bases from V and 8 bases from J, the junction contained 6 bases not matched to a gene. Germline lookup yields CDR1 MNHEY and CDR2 SVGEGT. The chain's CDR3 is CASSRQGATEAFF. CDR3 in DNA: TGTGCCAGCAGCCGACAGGGGGCGACCGAAGCTTTCTTT.

The V and J genes are TRBV28 and TRBJ2-2, with D maybe TRBD1 (5 bases). The CDR3 has 14 residues. V lost 1 base and J 5 bases, leaving 8 bases between the germline ends. Germline V CDR1 and CDR2: MDHEN, SYDVKM. The CDR3 reads CASSLLKGTGELFF. The CDR3 DNA is TGTGCCAGCAGTTTATTAAAGGGGACCGGGGAGCTGTTTTTT.

V gene TRBV2 combines with J gene TRBJ1-2; the match to TRBD1 covers 7 bases. There are 12 residues in the CDR3. With 4 bases clipped from V and 4 bases from J, the junction kept 0 bases outside the gene matches. From germline, CDR1 is SNHLY and CDR2 FYNNEI. The CDR3 sequence is CASSGTGYGYTF. CDR3 in DNA: TGTGCCAGCAGTGGGACAGGCTATGGCTACACCTTC.

The gene calls are TRBV11-3 and TRBJ2-3; 8 nucleotides line up with TRBD2. Germline values: CDR1 SGHNT, CDR2 YENEEA. This CDR3 is 12 amino acids long. Losses at the gene ends were 5 bases for V and 9 bases for J; bases not matched to a gene: 4. This CDR3 is CASSAGLATQYF. Written as DNA, the CDR3 is TGTGCCAGCAGCGCTGGACTAGCAACGCAGTATTTT.

The rearrangement links TRBV15 to TRBJ2-5, with TRBD1 matching over 10 bases. Germline V gene sequence: CDR1 LNHNV, CDR2 YYDKDF (reference sequence). Losses at the gene ends were 5 bases for V and 3 bases for J; bases not matched to a gene: 6. This CDR3 contains 15 residues. The CDR3 DNA sequence: TGTGCCACCAGCTCCCGGGACAGGGGCGAAGAGACCCAGTACTTC. It encodes CATSSRDRGEETQYF.

The genes are TRBV11-2 and TRBJ2-3; 10 bases are shared with TRBD2. Trimming cost V 0 bases and J 1 base; bases outside gene matches: 1. This CDR3 spans 16 amino acids. CDR1 and CDR2 (germline): SGHAT, FQNNGV. CDR3 coding DNA: TGTGCCAGCAGCTTAGATCTAGCGGGGGGCACAGATACGCAGTATTTT. Protein sequence: CASSLDLAGGTDTQYF. The whole variable domain, filled in from reference TRBV11-2 and TRBJ2-3, reads EAGVAQSPRYKIIEKRQSVAFWCNPISGHATLYWYQQILGQGPKLLIQFQNNGVVDDSQLPKDRFSAERLKGVDSTLKIQPAKLEDSAVYLCASSLDLAGGTDTQYFGPGTRLTVL.

This clone was seen a few times. The genes are TRBV4-2 and TRBJ2-1; 9 bases map to TRBD2. Looked up from germline, CDR1 is LGHNA and CDR2 is YNFKEQ. The ends lost 0 bases at V and 9 bases at J; junction bases unmatched: 15. There are 18 residues in the CDR3. CDR3 in amino acids: CASSQDRWGGGASGEQFF. The DNA for the CDR3 is TGTGCCAGCAGCCAAGACCGGTGGGGCGGGGGGGCCTCTGGTGAGCAGTTCTTC.

The V and J genes are TRBV3-1 (or the pseudogene TRBV3-2) and TRBJ1-5; a possible D gene is TRBD1 (5 bases). The CDR3 sequence is 16 residues long. The V and J ends lost 4 bases and 4 bases respectively, with 17 bases between them. The germline gives CDR1 LGHDT, CDR2 YNNKEL (reference sequence). CDR3 protein: CASSPTGRGGNQPQHF. The CDR3 DNA reads TGTGCCAGCAGCCCGACGGGGCGGGGTGGGAATCAGCCCCAGCATTTT.

There are many counts of this clone. The chain carries TRBV9 and TRBJ2-5, with a weak D call TRBD1 (6 bases). The CDR3 is 14 residues long. Germline lookup yields CDR1 SGDLS and CDR2 YYNGEE. V was trimmed by 4 bases and J by 10 bases, leaving 20 bases between them. CDR3 sequence (DNA): TGTGCCAGCAGCTTTGAAACAGGGAGCCGATACCAGTACTTC. Translated: CASSFETGSRYQYF. Full variable domain (missing parts from reference TRBV9 and TRBJ2-5): DSGVTQTPKHLITATGQRVTLRCSPRSGDLSVYWYQQSLDQGLQFLIQYYNGEERAKGNILERFSAQQFPDLHSELNLSSLELGDSALYFCASSFETGSRYQYFGPGTRLLVL.